A single sample is the source of the 9 T cell receptor beta chains below, sequenced in a study of cytomegalovirus exposure and HLA in healthy donors. Generated by immunoSEQ multiplex PCR, the TCRdb table keeps only in-frame clones and is missing some. The data hold fewer than 250,000 clones, with about 87% observed a single time. The sequenced sample consisted of PBMCs. These TCRs come from a man between 18 and 29 years old in good health and CMV-seronegative.

The chain employs TRBV6-1 and TRBJ2-7; TRBD2 aligns across 7 bases. With V trimmed by 5 bases and J by 6 bases, 10 bases remained unmatched. The germline V gene has CDR1 MNHNS and CDR2 SASEGT. The CDR3 length is 14 residues. CDR3 loop: CASSNRGGYGEQYF. The CDR3 nucleotides are TGTGCCAGCAGTAACCGGGGAGGGTACGGCGAGCAGTACTTC.

Notes on this clone: Other DNA sequences from this sample encode an identical CDR3 as well. This rearrangement joins TRBV9 to TRBJ1-4, with D unresolved. This CDR3 has 14 amino acids. The ends were cut back, 0 bases at V and 8 bases at J, with 11 bases in the middle. Germline assignment: CDR1 SGDLS and CDR2 YYNGEE. The CDR3 bases are TGTGCCAGCAGCGTAGACAGTCTTAACGAAAAACTGTTTTTT. Encoded protein: CASSVDSLNEKLFF.

The chain couples TRBV6-6 to TRBJ2-7; D might be TRBD2 (7 bases). The germline CDR1 and CDR2 sequences are MNHNY and SVGAGI (reference sequence). The CDR3 is 13 amino acids. V was cut by 1 base and J by 7 bases, with 11 bases left in between. The CDR3 is CASSYLGGGEQYF. Written as DNA, the CDR3 is TGTGCCAGCAGTTACTTGGGAGGGGGGGAGCAGTACTTC.

This chain connects TRBV27 to TRBJ2-7, with 7 bases that match TRBD1. Germline V lookup: CDR1 MNHEY, CDR2 SMNVEV (reference sequence). V lost 1 base and J lost 2; bases outside the gene matches: 8. The CDR3 is 16 residues long. CDR3 protein: CASSLYRGSLPYEQYF. Here the CDR3 DNA reads TGTGCCAGCAGTTTATACAGGGGCTCACTTCCCTACGAGCAGTACTTC.

This chain joins TRBV27 and TRBJ2-7; TRBD2 matches 7 bases. In germline, CDR1 is MNHEY, CDR2 SMNVEV (reference sequence). V shed 2 bases and J 6 bases; nucleotides not matched to a gene: 10. The CDR3 runs 15 residues. The CDR3 is CASSLKGLTSAEQYF. The CDR3 DNA reads TGTGCCAGCAGTTTAAAAGGCCTTACTAGCGCCGAGCAGTACTTC.

V is TRBV4-2 and J is TRBJ1-2; the D is unclear. This CDR3 has 12 residues. CDR1 LGHNA and CDR2 YNFKEQ come from the germline V gene. Deletions cut 2 bases from V and 4 bases from J, with 5 bases between. CDR3 sequence: CASSQPSYGYTF. The CDR3, as DNA: TGTGCCAGCAGCCAACCTTCCTATGGCTACACCTTC.

This clone was recorded once. This chain links TRBV6-5 with TRBJ1-1; no reliable D call. Between the trimmed V and J ends, which lost 4 bases and 4 bases, there was a span of 13 bases. In germline, CDR1 is MNHEY, CDR2 SVGAGI. This CDR3 has 14 amino acids. The CDR3 coding sequence is TGTGCCAGCAGTTTCCTCGGTGGTTTCACTGAAGCTTTCTTT. Translated, it gives CASSFLGGFTEAFF.

CDR3 sequence: CASSQGSIINQPQHF. The CDR3 nucleotides read TGCGCCAGCAGCCAAGGGAGCATCATCAATCAGCCCCAGCATTTT. The chain joins TRBV4-1 to TRBJ1-5; D remains ambiguous. V was cut by 1 base and J by 3 bases, with 10 bases left in between. CDR1 and CDR2 (germline): MGHRA, YSYEKL. The CDR3 has 15 amino acids.

The chain recombines TRBV9 with TRBJ2-7; 13 bases align to TRBD2. The germline CDR1 and CDR2 sequences are SGDLS and YYNGEE. The CDR3 spans 15 residues. Trimming took 4 bases from V and 6 from J; bases not matched to a gene: 7. For the CDR3, the DNA is TGTGCCAGCAGCCTAGATGGACTAGCGGGAGCCGAGCAGTACTTC. Its translation is CASSLDGLAGAEQYF.